This T cell receptor (beta chain) was sequenced during a study of cytomegalovirus exposure and HLA in healthy donors. CDR1 and CDR2 (germline): SGHRS, YFSETQ. Between the trimmed V and J ends, which lost 4 bases and 0 bases, there was a span of 4 bases. The CDR3 spans 12 residues. The PCR contained 60 Vbeta and 13 Jbeta primers. Clones were read by immunoSEQ multiplex PCR, and TCRdb kept only the in-frame ones, dropping some. The sample lists 130,000 to 150,000 clones, 75% to 90% occurring once. The receptor comes from a woman aged 25 to 45 in good health and CMV-seronegative. The V call is TRBV5-1, the J call TRBJ2-5, with no clear D. Sequencing was performed on PBMCs. CDR3 protein: CASSAYQETQYF. The CDR3 bases are TGCGCCAGCAGCGCGTACCAAGAGACCCAGTACTTC.